The 14 T cell receptor beta chains listed next were all sequenced from one sample in a study of blood T cell repertoires in COVID-19. TCRdb's table, derived via immunoSEQ multiplex PCR, lists solely in-frame clones and lacks some. The sample includes some 150,000 clones, about four fifths of them seen just once. The sequenced sample consisted of peripheral blood. The receptors were sampled from a human donor in a cohort sampled during active COVID-19.

The chain uses TRBV10-2 and TRBJ2-5; tentatively, D is TRBD2 (5 bases). The CDR3 spans 13 residues. V was pared by 6 bases and J by 4 bases, with 12 bases between. The germline V gene encodes CDR1 WSHSY and CDR2 SAAADI. This CDR3 is CASRDSPPETQYF. The CDR3 bases are TGCGCCAGCAGGGACTCTCCTCCAGAGACCCAGTACTTC.

V gene TRBV4-1 combines with J gene TRBJ2-1; 8 bases line up with TRBD2. The trim removed 0 bases at V and 16 bases at J, leaving 11 bases unmatched. Germline V gene sequence: CDR1 MGHRA, CDR2 YSYEKL. The length of the CDR3 is 14 residues. CDR3 DNA sequence: TGCGCCAGCAGCCAAGATAAGAGCGGGAGACATTCTTTCTTC. Its protein product is CASSQDKSGRHSFF.

This clone turned up a few times. This rearrangement joins TRBV28 to TRBJ2-7; 9 positions match TRBD2. This CDR3 has 15 amino acids. Germline V gene sequence: CDR1 MDHEN, CDR2 SYDVKM. J was trimmed by 3 bases and V by 4 bases; bases with no gene match: 7. The CDR3 DNA reads TGTGCCAGCAGTTCAACCGGGACTAGCAGCTACGAGCAGTACTTC. It codes for CASSSTGTSSYEQYF.

The V and J genes are TRBV10-1 and TRBJ2-7, with 7 bases identical to TRBD1. This CDR3 has 16 residues. Germline assignment: CDR1 WNHNN and CDR2 SYGVQD (reference sequence). V lost 7 bases and J lost 3; bases outside the gene matches: 15. For the CDR3, the DNA is TGCGCCAGCATCGGGCGACAGGGAAGTACCTTCTACGAGCAGTACTTC. This sequence encodes CASIGRQGSTFYEQYF.

This clone was observed once. The chain recombines TRBV6-5 with TRBJ1-2; 7 nucleotides line up with TRBD1. The CDR3 length is 13 residues. Germline V lookup: CDR1 MNHEY, CDR2 SVGAGI. After removal of 2 bases from V and 8 bases from J, the junction contained 5 bases not matched to a gene. CDR3 in amino acids: CASSYGTVRGYTF. CDR3 DNA: TGTGCCAGCAGTTACGGGACAGTCCGAGGCTACACCTTC.

Comments on this clone: Other DNA sequences in the sample encode the same CDR3. This rearrangement joins TRBV7-3 to TRBJ1-1; maybe TRBD1 (5 bases). The V end lost 6 bases, the J end lost 1 base, and 9 bases lay between the germline ends. There are 13 residues in the CDR3. Germline CDR1 is SGHTA and CDR2 is FQGTGA. The CDR3 DNA is TGTGCCAGCAGGGCGGGACGGAACACTGAAGCTTTCTTT. Its translation: CASRAGRNTEAFF.

The rearrangement links TRBV19 to TRBJ1-2; D gene unclear. CDR1 LNHDA and CDR2 SQIVND come from the germline V gene (reference sequence). The CDR3 is 12 residues long. V was pared by 10 bases and J by 1 base, with 10 bases between. CDR3 DNA sequence: TGTGCCACCAAGGAGGGTAACTATGGCTACACCTTC. Encoded protein: CATKEGNYGYTF.

This chain joins TRBV30 and TRBJ2-1, with TRBD2 as a possible D gene (5 bases). V shed 3 bases and J shed 12 bases, with 12 bases lying between them. The CDR3 contains 11 residues. Germline V lookup: CDR1 GTSNPN, CDR2 SVGIG (reference sequence). DNA of the CDR3: TGTGCCTGGAGCCCACTAGATGTGCAGTTCTTC. Protein sequence: CAWSPLDVQFF.

The gene calls are TRBV6-6 and TRBJ2-1; 13 positions match TRBD2. V dropped 4 bases and J dropped 6; count of bases not matched to a gene: 3. The germline gives CDR1 MNHNY, CDR2 SVGAGI (reference sequence). The length of the CDR3 is 15 residues. DNA of the CDR3: TGTGCCAGCAGTTCCACTAGCGGGAGGGGCAATGAGCAGTTCTTC. Amino acids: CASSSTSGRGNEQFF.

Only one count was recorded for this clone. This chain links TRBV7-6 with TRBJ2-3; D is unclear. The CDR3 length is 15 residues. Germline V gives CDR1 SGHVS, CDR2 FNYEAQ. V was trimmed by 1 base and J by 7 bases, leaving 15 bases between them. DNA for the CDR3: TGTGCCAGCAGCTTAGTAGTTCCCCCCCGTAATACGCAGTATTTT. This gives the protein CASSLVVPPRNTQYF.

This chain joins TRBV21-1 and TRBJ2-7; whether TRBD1, the table's D call, matches the DNA was not checked. TRBV21-1 is a documented pseudogene. This CDR3 has 16 residues. CDR3 in amino acids: CASSSRQDEFSYEQYF. The DNA for the CDR3 is TGTGCCAGCAGCAGCCGACAGGACGAGTTTTCCTACGAGCAGTACTTC.

CDR3 amino acids: CASRDSYNSPLHF. CDR3 in DNA: TGCGCCAGCAGGGACAGTTATAATTCACCCCTCCACTTT. V is TRBV10-2 and J is TRBJ1-6, with D possibly being TRBD1 (6 bases). The germline CDR1 and CDR2 sequences are WSHSY and SAAADI. The CDR3 length is 13 residues. The germline V and J ends were trimmed by 6 bases and 4 bases, with 7 bases remaining between them.

The chain carries TRBV3-1 (or the pseudogene TRBV3-2) and TRBJ2-5; 11 bases match TRBD2. Germline trimming cut 7 bases from V and 0 bases from J; bases unmatched to any gene: 10. From germline, CDR1 is LGHDT and CDR2 YNNKEL (reference sequence). The CDR3 length is 17 residues. CDR3 loop: CASILAGGHKDQETQYF. Here the CDR3 DNA reads TGTGCCAGCATCCTAGCGGGAGGTCATAAGGACCAAGAGACCCAGTACTTC.

This sequence joins TRBV12-3 or TRBV12-4 and TRBJ2-1; 7 nucleotides align to TRBD1. After removal of 6 bases from V and 4 bases from J, the junction contained 3 bases not matched to a gene. There are 13 residues in the CDR3. In DNA form, the CDR3 reads TGTGCCAGCAGGTCACAGGGGTACAATGAGCAGTTCTTC. Its translation is CASRSQGYNEQFF.